This T cell receptor beta chain was identified during a study of T-cell reconstitution after alpha-beta-depleted transplantation in children (dated by TCRdb to 2016 to 2017). About the full investigation: Using TCR repertoire profiling, the study quantitatively followed how T-cell immune reconstitution unfolded in children after TCRalphabeta/CD19-depleted allogeneic hematopoietic cell transplantation.

The germline V gene provides CDR1 SGHRS and CDR2 YFSETQ. Measured from the cysteine to the phenylalanine, the CDR3 is 17 residues long. This entry keeps only the CDR3 DNA: 51 bases, framed from base 1. From V the trimming removes 2 bases and from J it removes 7 bases, while the gene matches leave 11 bases of the junction unaccounted for. The treatment or condition label, as the study defines it: allogeneic hematopoietic cell transplantation with graft depleted of TCRalphabeta T cells and CD19 B cells. The children who served as transplant recipients had been given grafts of TCRalphabeta/CD19-depleted allogeneic hematopoietic cells. Details on this clonotype: Its antigen is currently not known. Nothing much larger sits one base from this clone, and base qualities are not available.

Overall study results and their limits: The frequencies of hyperexpanded clones fell over the following months, and after one year, T-cell counts and TCRbeta diversity were mostly attributed to newly produced T cells. The apparently early recovery of alphabetaT-cell counts about two months after transplant reportedly depended on only several hundred rapidly expanded clones that came from non-depleted graft cells. In some patients, the high TCRbeta diversity seen at day 60 was put down to recipient T cells and intrathymic progenitors that had survived conditioning.

The library was produced with PCR. The data were produced on an Illumina HiSeq 2500. To normalize quantification of the TCRbeta repertoire, the TCR libraries were built with molecular barcoding that relied on unique molecular identifiers. TCRdb took the public reads, trimmed them with fastp at Q25, ran MiXCR for clone calling and kept in-frame beta chains. Rows are unified per CDR3 protein, each entry keeping the most common DNA and genes. The sample table records around 440,000 distinct CDR3 sequences; roughly 16% of these occur just once. Of the sample, approximately 28% falls within the top ten clones.

The chain uses TRBV5-1 and TRBJ2-1, with TRBD1 matching 11 junction bases. This TCR came from a boy younger than two who had a stem cell transplant for Wiskott-Aldrich syndrome, so the T cells may come from the graft donor. The source was PBMCs, mostly from graft donor cells, collected 360 days after TCRalphabeta/CD19-depleted stem cell transplant. The CDR3 reads as follows: CASSLFARTGGGNEQFF. The DNA reads as follows: TGCGCCAGCAGCTTATTCGCCCGGACAGGGGGCGGGAATGAGCAGTTCTTC.